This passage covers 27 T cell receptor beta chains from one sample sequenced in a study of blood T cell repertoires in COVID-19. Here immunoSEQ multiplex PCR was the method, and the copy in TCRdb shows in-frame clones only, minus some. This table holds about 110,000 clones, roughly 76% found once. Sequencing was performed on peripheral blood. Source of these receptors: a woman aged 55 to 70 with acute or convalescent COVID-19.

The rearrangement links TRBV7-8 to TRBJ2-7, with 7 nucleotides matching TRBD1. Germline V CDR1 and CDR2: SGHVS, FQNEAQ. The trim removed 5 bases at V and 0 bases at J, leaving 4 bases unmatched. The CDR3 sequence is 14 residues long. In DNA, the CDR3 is TGTGCCAGCAGCCTGGCAGGGGGCTCCTACGAGCAGTACTTC. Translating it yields CASSLAGGSYEQYF.

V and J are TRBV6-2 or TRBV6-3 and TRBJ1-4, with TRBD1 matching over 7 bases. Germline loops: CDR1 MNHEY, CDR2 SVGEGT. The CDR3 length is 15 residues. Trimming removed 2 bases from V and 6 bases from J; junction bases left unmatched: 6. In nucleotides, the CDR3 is TGTGCCAGCAGTTACGTTACAGGGGAAGATGAAAAACTGTTTTTT. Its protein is CASSYVTGEDEKLFF.

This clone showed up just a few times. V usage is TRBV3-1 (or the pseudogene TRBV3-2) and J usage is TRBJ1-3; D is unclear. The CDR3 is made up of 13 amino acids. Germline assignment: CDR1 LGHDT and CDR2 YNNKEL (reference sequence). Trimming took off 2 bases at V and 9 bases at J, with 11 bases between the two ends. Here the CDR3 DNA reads TGTGCCAGCAGCCAACGGAGTGGGAGCACCATATATTTT. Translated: CASSQRSGSTIYF.

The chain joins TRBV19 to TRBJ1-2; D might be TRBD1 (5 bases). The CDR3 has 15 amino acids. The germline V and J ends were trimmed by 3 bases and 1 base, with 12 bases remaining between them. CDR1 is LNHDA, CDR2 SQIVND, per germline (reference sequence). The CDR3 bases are TGTGCCAGTAGTATTGAGGTCCAGGGTAACTATGGCTACACCTTC. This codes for CASSIEVQGNYGYTF.

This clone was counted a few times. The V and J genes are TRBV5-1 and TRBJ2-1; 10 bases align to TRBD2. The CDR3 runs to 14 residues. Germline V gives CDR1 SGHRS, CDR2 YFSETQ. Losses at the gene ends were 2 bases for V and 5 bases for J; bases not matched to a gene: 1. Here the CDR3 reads CASSFLAGDNEQFF. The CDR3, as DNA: TGCGCCAGCAGCTTCCTAGCGGGGGACAATGAGCAGTTCTTC.

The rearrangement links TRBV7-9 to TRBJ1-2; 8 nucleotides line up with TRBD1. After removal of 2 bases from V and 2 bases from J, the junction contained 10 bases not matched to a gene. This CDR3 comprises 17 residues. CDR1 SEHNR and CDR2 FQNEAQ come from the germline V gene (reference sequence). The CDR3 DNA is TGTGCCAGCAGCTTATGGGGCGGGGGACAGGCAAACTATGGCTACACCTTC. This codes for CASSLWGGGQANYGYTF.

CDR3 in amino acids: CASGLDPRTEAFF. For the CDR3, the DNA is TGTGCTAGTGGTTTGGACCCGAGGACTGAAGCTTTCTTT. The chain joins TRBV12-5 to TRBJ1-1; the D is unclear. Germline assignment: CDR1 LGHNT and CDR2 FRNRAP. Trimming shortened V by 1 base and J by 5 bases, and 8 bases separated the two germline ends. This CDR3 is built from 13 residues. Together with reference TRBV12-5 and TRBJ1-1, the CDR3 gives the full variable domain: DARVTQTPRHKVTEMGQEVTMRCQPILGHNTVFWYRQTMMQGLELLAYFRNRAPLDDSGMPKDRFSAEMPDATLATLKIQPSEPRDSAVYFCASGLDPRTEAFFGQGTRLTVV.

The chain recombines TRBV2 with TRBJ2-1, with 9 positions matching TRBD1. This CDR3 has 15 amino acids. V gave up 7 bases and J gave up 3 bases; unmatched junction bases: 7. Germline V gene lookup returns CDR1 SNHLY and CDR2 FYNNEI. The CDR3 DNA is TGTGCCAGCACTAGGGACAGGGAAAGCTACAATGAGCAGTTCTTC. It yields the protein CASTRDRESYNEQFF. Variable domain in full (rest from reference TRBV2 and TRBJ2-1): EPEVTQTPSHQVTQMGQEVILRCVPISNHLYFYWYRQILGQKVEFLVSFYNNEISEKSEIFDDQFSVERPDGSNFTLKIRSTKLEDSAMYFCASTRDRESYNEQFFGPGTRLTVL.

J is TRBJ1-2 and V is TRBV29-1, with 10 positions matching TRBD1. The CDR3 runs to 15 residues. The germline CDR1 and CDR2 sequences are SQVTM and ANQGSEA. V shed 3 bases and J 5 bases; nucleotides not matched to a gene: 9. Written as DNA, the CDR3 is TGCAGCGTTGATGGAGGGACAGGGGAGGGGTATGGCTACACCTTC. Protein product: CSVDGGTGEGYGYTF. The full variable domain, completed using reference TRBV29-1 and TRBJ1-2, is SAVISQKPSRDICQRGTSLTIQCQVDSQVTMMFWYRQQPGQSLTLIATANQGSEATYESGFVIDKFPISRPNLTFSTLTVSNMSPEDSSIYLCSVDGGTGEGYGYTFGSGTRLTVV.

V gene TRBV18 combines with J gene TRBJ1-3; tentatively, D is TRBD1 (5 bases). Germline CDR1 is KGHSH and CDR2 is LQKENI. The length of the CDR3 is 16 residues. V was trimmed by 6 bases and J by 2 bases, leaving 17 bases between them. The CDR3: CASSLEVAGAGNTIYF. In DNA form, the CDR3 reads TGTGCCAGCTCCCTTGAAGTGGCGGGGGCTGGAAACACCATATATTTT.

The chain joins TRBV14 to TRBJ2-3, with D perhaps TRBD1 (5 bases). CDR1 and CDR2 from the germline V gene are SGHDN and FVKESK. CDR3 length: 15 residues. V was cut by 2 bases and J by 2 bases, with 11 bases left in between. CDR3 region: CASSQSRAHTDTQYF. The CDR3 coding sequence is TGTGCCAGCAGCCAAAGCAGGGCACACACAGATACGCAGTATTTT.

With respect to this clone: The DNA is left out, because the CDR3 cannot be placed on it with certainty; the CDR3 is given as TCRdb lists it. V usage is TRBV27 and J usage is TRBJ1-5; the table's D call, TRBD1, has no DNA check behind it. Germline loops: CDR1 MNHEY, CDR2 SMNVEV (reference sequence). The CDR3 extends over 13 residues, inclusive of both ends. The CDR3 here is CASSFGSGQPQHF.

In nucleotides, the CDR3 is TGTGCCAGCAGCTTGGGGGGGGAGGACAATGAGCAGTTCTTC. It encodes CASSLGGEDNEQFF. V gene TRBV11-3 combines with J gene TRBJ2-1, with TRBD2 matching 7 bases. Germline-derived CDR1 and CDR2 are SGHNT and YENEEA. V trimming: 3 bases; J trimming: 5 bases; junction bases outside the gene matches: 4. The CDR3 has 14 residues.

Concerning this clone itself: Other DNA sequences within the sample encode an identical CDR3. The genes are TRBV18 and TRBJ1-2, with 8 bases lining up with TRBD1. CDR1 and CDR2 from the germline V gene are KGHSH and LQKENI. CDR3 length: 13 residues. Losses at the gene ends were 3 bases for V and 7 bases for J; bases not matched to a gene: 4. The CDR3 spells CASSPGTGGGYTF. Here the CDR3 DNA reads TGTGCCAGCTCACCCGGAACAGGGGGTGGCTACACCTTC.

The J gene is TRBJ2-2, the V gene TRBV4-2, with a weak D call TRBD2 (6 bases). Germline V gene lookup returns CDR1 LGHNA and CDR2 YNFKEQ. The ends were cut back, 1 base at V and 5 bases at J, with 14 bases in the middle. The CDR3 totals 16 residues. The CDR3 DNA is TGTGCCAGCAGCCAAGTTTTCGGGGGTCAAACCGGGGAGCTGTTTTTT. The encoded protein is CASSQVFGGQTGELFF.

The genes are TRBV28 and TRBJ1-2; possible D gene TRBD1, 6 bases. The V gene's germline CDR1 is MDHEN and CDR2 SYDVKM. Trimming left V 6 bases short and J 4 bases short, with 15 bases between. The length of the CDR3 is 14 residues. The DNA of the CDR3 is TGTGCCAGCAGCTCCCCAACAGGGACCTATGGCTACACCTTC. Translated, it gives CASSSPTGTYGYTF.

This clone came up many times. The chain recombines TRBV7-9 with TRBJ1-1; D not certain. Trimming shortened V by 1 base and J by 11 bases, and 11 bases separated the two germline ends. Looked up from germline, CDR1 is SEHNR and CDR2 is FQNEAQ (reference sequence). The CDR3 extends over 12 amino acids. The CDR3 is CASSLDGFGAFF. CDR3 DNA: TGTGCCAGCAGCTTAGATGGGTTCGGGGCTTTCTTT.

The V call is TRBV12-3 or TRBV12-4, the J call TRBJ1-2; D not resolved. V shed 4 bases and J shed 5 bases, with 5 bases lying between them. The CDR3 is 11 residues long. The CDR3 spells CASSWEYGYTF. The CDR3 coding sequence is TGTGCCAGCAGTTGGGAGTATGGCTACACCTTC.

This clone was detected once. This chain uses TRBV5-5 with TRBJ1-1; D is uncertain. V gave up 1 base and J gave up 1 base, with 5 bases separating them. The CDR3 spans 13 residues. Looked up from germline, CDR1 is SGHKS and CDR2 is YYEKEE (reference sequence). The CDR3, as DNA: TGTGCCAGCAGCTTGTGGGCGAACACTGAAGCTTTCTTT. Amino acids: CASSLWANTEAFF.

CDR3 residues: CASSLDISHVLTEAFF. The CDR3, as DNA: TGTGCCAGCAGTCTTGATATAAGTCACGTACTCACTGAAGCTTTCTTT. The chain combines TRBV5-5 with TRBJ1-1; D gene ambiguous. The germline V gene encodes CDR1 SGHKS and CDR2 YYEKEE (reference sequence). Trimming left V 5 bases short and J 4 bases short, with 21 bases between. The CDR3 runs to 16 residues.

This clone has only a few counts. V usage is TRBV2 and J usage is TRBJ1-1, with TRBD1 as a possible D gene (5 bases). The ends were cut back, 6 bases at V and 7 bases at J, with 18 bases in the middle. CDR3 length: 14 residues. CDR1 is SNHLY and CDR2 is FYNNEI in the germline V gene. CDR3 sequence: CASRTGTLRVEAFF. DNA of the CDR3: TGTGCCAGCAGGACCGGGACTCTACGAGTTGAAGCTTTCTTT.

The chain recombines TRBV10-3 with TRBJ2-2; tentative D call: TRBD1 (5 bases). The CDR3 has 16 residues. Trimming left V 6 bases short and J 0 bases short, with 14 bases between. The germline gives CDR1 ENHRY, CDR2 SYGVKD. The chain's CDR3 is CAIRDTGHANTGELFF. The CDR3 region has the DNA TGTGCCATCAGGGACACGGGCCACGCGAACACCGGGGAGCTGTTTTTT.

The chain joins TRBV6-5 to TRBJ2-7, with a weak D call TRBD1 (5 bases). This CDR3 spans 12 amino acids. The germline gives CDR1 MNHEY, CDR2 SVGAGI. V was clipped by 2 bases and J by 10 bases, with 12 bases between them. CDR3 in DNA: TGTGCCAGCAGTTACACCCAGGGCCATCAGTACTTC. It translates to CASSYTQGHQYF.

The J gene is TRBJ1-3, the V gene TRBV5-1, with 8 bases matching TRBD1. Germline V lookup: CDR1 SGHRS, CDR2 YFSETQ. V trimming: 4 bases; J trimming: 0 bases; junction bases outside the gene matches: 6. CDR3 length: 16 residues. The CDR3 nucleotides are TGCGCCAGCAGCACCGGGACAGGCGTCTCTGGAAACACCATATATTTT. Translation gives CASSTGTGVSGNTIYF. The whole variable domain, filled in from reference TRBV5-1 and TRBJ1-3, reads KAGVTQTPRYLIKTRGQQVTLSCSPISGHRSVSWYQQTPGQGLQFLFEYFSETQRNKGNFPGRFSGRQFSNSRSEMNVSTLELGDSALYLCASSTGTGVSGNTIYFGEGSWLTVV.

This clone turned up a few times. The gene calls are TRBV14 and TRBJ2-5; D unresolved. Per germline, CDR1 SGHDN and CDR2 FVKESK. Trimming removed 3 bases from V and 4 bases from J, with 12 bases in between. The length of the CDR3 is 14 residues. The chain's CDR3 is CASSQAGRRETQYF. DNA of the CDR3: TGTGCCAGCAGCCAGGCAGGCCGACGAGAGACCCAGTACTTC. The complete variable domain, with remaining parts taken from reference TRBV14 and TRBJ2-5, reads EAGVTQFPSHSVIEKGQTVTLRCDPISGHDNLYWYRRVMGKEIKFLLHFVKESKQDESGMPNNRFLAERTGGTYSTLKVQPAELEDSGVYFCASSQAGRRETQYFGPGTRLLVL.

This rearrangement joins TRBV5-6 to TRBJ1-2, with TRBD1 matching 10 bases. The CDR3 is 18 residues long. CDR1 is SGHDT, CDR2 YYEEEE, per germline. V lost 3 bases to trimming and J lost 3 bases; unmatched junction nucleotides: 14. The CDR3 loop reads CASSSARDRGRRDYGYTF. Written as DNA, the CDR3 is TGTGCCAGCAGCTCGGCGCGGGACAGGGGAAGGCGTGACTATGGCTACACCTTC.

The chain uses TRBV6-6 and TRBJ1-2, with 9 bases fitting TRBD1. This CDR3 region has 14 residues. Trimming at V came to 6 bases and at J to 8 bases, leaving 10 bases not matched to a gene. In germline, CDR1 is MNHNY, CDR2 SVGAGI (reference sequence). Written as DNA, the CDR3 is TGTGCCAGCAGCCTCGGACAGGGGTGGCGGGGCTACACCTTC. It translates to CASSLGQGWRGYTF.